The 7 T cell receptor beta chains given below trace back to one sample, sequenced in a study of OX40 agonist ivuxolimab in advanced cancers. Repertoires were generated with immunoSEQ multiplex PCR, while TCRdb's copy carries only in-frame clones and drops some. The table records just over 20,000 clones, 76% of them present only once. The sequences come from CD4+ or CD8+ T cells sorted from blood, collected in a trial of the OX40 agonist ivuxolimab. The origin of the receptors is an adult with an advanced solid tumor such as melanoma, head and neck, liver or kidney cancer.

J is TRBJ2-1 and V is TRBV5-1, with TRBD1 as a possible D gene (6 bases). CDR3 length: 16 amino acids. CDR1 is SGHRS and CDR2 is YFSETQ in the germline V gene. Trimming stripped 4 bases from V and 0 bases from J, with 14 bases between. CDR3 DNA sequence: TGCGCCAGCAGCCCGGACAGTGGAAGCTCCTACAATGAGCAGTTCTTC. It specifies CASSPDSGSSYNEQFF.

The gene calls are TRBV29-1 and TRBJ2-5, with 7 bases aligning to TRBD2. CDR1 is SQVTM, CDR2 ANQGSEA, per germline. This CDR3 is built from 14 residues. Losses at the gene ends were 1 base for V and 4 bases for J; bases not matched to a gene: 6. CDR3 loop: CSVEGAWTRETQYF. CDR3 bases: TGCAGCGTTGAAGGGGCCTGGACTAGAGAGACCCAGTACTTC.

The CDR3 here is CASSSGTPYEQYF. In nucleotides, the CDR3 is TGCGCCAGCAGCTCCGGGACCCCCTACGAGCAGTACTTC. This chain links TRBV5-1 with TRBJ2-7; TRBD1 or TRBD2 may be the D gene (5 bases each). V was pared by 3 bases and J by 2 bases, with 9 bases between. The CDR3 has 13 amino acids. Germline V gives CDR1 SGHRS, CDR2 YFSETQ.

This chain uses TRBV7-2 with TRBJ1-5; D gene ambiguous. This CDR3 is 13 amino acids long. The V end was cut by 2 bases, the J end by 7 bases, with 9 bases between. The germline gives CDR1 SGHTA, CDR2 FQGNSA. The CDR3 DNA reads TGTGCCAGCAGCTTAAGTCGCGGGCAGCCCCAGCATTTT. It encodes CASSLSRGQPQHF.

This clone was observed a few times. This chain links TRBV18 with TRBJ1-6; D is unresolved. The length of the CDR3 is 15 residues. V dropped 2 bases and J dropped 7 bases, with 12 bases sitting between them. From germline, CDR1 is KGHSH and CDR2 LQKENI. CDR3 sequence reads: CASSPIGAQNSPLHF. CDR3 sequence (DNA): TGTGCCAGCTCACCAATCGGCGCCCAAAATTCACCCCTCCACTTT. The entire variable domain, with the rest obtained from reference TRBV18 and TRBJ1-6, is as follows: NAGVMQNPRHLVRRRGQEARLRCSPMKGHSHVYWYRQLPEEGLKFMVYLQKENIIDESGMPKERFSAEFPKEGPSILRIQQVVRGDSAAYFCASSPIGAQNSPLHFGNGTRLTVT.

This rearrangement joins TRBV19 to TRBJ1-6; 7 bases are shared with TRBD1. CDR1 and CDR2 from the germline V gene are LNHDA and SQIVND (reference sequence). The trim removed 3 bases at V and 7 bases at J, leaving 15 bases unmatched. The CDR3 covers 18 residues. The CDR3 protein is CASSMSQGTSLSNSPLHF. The CDR3 DNA reads TGTGCCAGTAGTATGTCACAGGGGACATCTCTATCCAATTCACCCCTCCACTTT.

The genes are TRBV4-2 and TRBJ2-1, with 12 bases aligning to TRBD2. This CDR3 has 19 residues. V dropped 2 bases and J dropped 2; count of bases not matched to a gene: 10. Germline CDR1 LGHNA, CDR2 YNFKEQ. CDR3 region: CASSQLGLAGTTTYNEQFF. CDR3 DNA: TGTGCCAGCAGCCAACTCGGACTAGCGGGGACGACAACCTACAATGAGCAGTTCTTC.